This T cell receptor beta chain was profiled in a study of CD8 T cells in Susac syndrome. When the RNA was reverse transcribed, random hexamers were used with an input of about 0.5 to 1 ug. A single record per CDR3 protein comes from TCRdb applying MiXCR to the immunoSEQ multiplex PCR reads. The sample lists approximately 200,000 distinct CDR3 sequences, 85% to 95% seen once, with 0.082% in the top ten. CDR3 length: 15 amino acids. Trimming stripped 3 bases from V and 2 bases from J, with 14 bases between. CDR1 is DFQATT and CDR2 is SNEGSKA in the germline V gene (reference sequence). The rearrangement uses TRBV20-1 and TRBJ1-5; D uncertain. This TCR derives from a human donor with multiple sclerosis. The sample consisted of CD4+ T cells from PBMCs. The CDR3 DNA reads TGCAGTGCTAGTGGATCTTCGCTGGGCAATCAGCCCCAGCATTTT. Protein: CSASGSSLGNQPQHF.